The next 10 T cell receptor beta chains were all read from a single sample in a study of T cell responses to AZD1222 COVID-19 vaccine (dated by TCRdb to the early 2020s). The meaning of the sample's time point label: baseline before first vaccination. Receptor libraries were prepared by the immunoSEQ multiplex PCR assay. Drawn from immuneACCESS, this table holds only the in-frame rearrangements with V and J called that TCRdb kept. Clones are partly lost; checked studies trace under half to an unresolved V gene and leave the rest unexplained. In this sample the table shows around 99,000 clones, roughly 89% of which occur a single time. The ten biggest clones cover about 20% of the sample. Sequences were derived from peripheral blood, sampled on day 0 of AZD1222 vaccination. The receptor source for this set is an adult in good health.

The chain recombines TRBV4-3 with TRBJ2-3; tentatively, D is TRBD2 (5 bases). Trimming left V 6 bases short and J 3 bases short, with 16 bases between. This CDR3 is built from 15 residues. CDR1 LGHNA and CDR2 YSLEER come from the germline V gene. CDR3 residues: CASRRRAVPTDTQYF. The CDR3 bases are TGCGCCAGCAGGAGGCGGGCGGTTCCTACAGATACGCAGTATTTT.

The chain uses TRBV7-8 and TRBJ2-7; tentative D call: TRBD2 (6 bases). The CDR3 spans 14 residues. The V end lost 0 bases, the J end lost 3 bases, and 9 bases lay between the germline ends. CDR1 is SGHVS, CDR2 FQNEAQ, per germline. The CDR3 here is CASSLAVGGYEQYF. DNA for the CDR3: TGTGCCAGCAGCTTAGCGGTGGGGGGCTACGAGCAGTACTTC.

The J gene is TRBJ2-7, the V gene TRBV13; TRBD1 is a possible D gene (5 bases). Germline values: CDR1 PRHDT, CDR2 FYEKMQ (reference sequence). The CDR3 extends over 18 amino acids. Trimming left V 5 bases short and J 4 bases short, with 27 bases between. CDR3 region: CASSPPSMLQGHTYEQYF. As DNA, the CDR3 is TGTGCCAGCAGCCCCCCTTCGATGCTCCAGGGCCATACTTACGAGCAGTACTTC.

The chain has TRBV11-2 and TRBJ2-7, with D possibly matching TRBD2 (5 bases). Trimming took off 7 bases at V and 0 bases at J, with 13 bases between the two ends. The CDR3 is 14 amino acids. Germline V lookup: CDR1 SGHAT, CDR2 FQNNGV. The CDR3 here is CASTLAGGSYEQYF. CDR3 coding DNA: TGTGCCAGCACCCTTGCGGGCGGCTCCTACGAGCAGTACTTC.

In this sample, this clone turned up once. The gene calls are TRBV5-5 and TRBJ2-1; 7 bases map to TRBD1. The CDR3 is made up of 14 amino acids. The V and J ends lost 2 bases and 5 bases, in that order; junction bases with no gene match: 4. Germline loops: CDR1 SGHKS, CDR2 YYEKEE (reference sequence). Here the CDR3 DNA reads TGTGCCAGCAGCTTCAGGACAGGTAACAATGAGCAGTTCTTC. Its protein product is CASSFRTGNNEQFF.

The rearrangement joins TRBV7-2 to TRBJ2-7; 7 nucleotides align to TRBD1. This CDR3 has 14 residues. Looked up from germline, CDR1 is SGHTA and CDR2 is FQGNSA. V gave up 2 bases and J gave up 2 bases; unmatched junction bases: 3. CDR3 bases: TGTGCCAGCAGCTTATTCAGGGGGACCTACGAGCAGTACTTC. Translating it yields CASSLFRGTYEQYF.

The chain couples TRBV2 to TRBJ1-3; the match to TRBD1 covers 7 bases. The V gene end was trimmed by 11 bases and the J gene end by 4 bases; junction bases not matched to a gene: 5. The germline V gene has CDR1 SNHLY and CDR2 FYNNEI. CDR3 length: 12 residues. The CDR3 region has the DNA TGTGCCTTACAGGGACAGGGAAACACCATATATTTT. This translates into CALQGQGNTIYF.

The rearrangement uses TRBV15 and TRBJ1-5; perhaps TRBD1 as D (5 bases). V was pared by 5 bases and J by 1 base, with 9 bases between. CDR1 and CDR2 from the germline V gene are LNHNV and YYDKDF (reference sequence). This CDR3 region has 14 residues. In nucleotides, the CDR3 is TGTGCCACCAGCGCCCGGGACAGCAATCAGCCCCAGCATTTT. This sequence encodes CATSARDSNQPQHF.

The rearrangement links TRBV20-1 to TRBJ1-2; D uncertain. This CDR3 region has 13 residues. The germline V gene has CDR1 DFQATT and CDR2 SNEGSKA (reference sequence). The V end lost 3 bases, the J end lost 8 bases, and 16 bases lay between the germline ends. The DNA of the CDR3 is TGCAGTGCTAGTAAGGAGTCCGGGTGGGGCTACACCTTC. It yields the protein CSASKESGWGYTF.

The genes are TRBV11-2 and TRBJ1-2; D is undetermined. Germline V CDR1 and CDR2: SGHAT, FQNNGV. V was pared by 0 bases and J by 7 bases, with 9 bases between. This CDR3 has 13 residues. CDR3 in DNA: TGTGCCAGCAGCTTAGATCGGGATCGTGGCTACACCTTC. Translating gives CASSLDRDRGYTF.